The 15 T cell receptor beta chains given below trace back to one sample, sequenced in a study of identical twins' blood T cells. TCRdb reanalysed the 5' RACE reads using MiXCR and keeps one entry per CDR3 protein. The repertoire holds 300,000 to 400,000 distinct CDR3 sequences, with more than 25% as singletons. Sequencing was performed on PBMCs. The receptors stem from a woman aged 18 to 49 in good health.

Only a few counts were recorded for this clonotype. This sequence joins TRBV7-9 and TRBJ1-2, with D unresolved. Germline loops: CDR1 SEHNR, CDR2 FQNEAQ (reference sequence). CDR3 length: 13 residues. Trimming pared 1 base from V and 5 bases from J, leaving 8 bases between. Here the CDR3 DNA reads TGTGCCAGCAGCTTAGATCCGGATTATGGCTACACCTTC. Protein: CASSLDPDYGYTF. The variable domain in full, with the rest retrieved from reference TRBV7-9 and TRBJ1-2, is DTGVSQNPRHKITKRGQNVTFRCDPISEHNRLYWYRQTLGQGPEFLTYFQNEAQLEKSRLLSDRFSAERPKGSFSTLEIQRTEQGDSAMYLCASSLDPDYGYTFGSGTRLTVV.

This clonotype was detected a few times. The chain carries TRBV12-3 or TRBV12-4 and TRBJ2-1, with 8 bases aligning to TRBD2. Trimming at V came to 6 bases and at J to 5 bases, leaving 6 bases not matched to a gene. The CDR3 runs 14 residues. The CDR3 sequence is CASRPSGGHNEQFF. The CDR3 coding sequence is TGTGCCAGCAGGCCCTCGGGAGGGCACAATGAGCAGTTCTTC.

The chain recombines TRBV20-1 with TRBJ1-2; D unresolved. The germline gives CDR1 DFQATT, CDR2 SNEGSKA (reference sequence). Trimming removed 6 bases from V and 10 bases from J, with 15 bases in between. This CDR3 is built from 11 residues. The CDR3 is CSALRMVDYTF. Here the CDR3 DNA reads TGCAGTGCCCTTCGTATGGTCGACTACACCTTC.

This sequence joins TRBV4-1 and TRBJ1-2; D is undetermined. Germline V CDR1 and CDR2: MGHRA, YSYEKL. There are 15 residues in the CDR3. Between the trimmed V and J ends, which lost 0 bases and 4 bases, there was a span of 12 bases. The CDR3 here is CASSQEKGFLYGYTF. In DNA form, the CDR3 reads TGCGCCAGCAGCCAAGAAAAAGGGTTTCTCTATGGCTACACCTTC.

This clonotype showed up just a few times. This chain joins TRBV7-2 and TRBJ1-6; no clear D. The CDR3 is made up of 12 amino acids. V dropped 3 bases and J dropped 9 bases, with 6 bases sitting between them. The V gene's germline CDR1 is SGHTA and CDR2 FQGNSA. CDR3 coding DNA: TGTGCCAGCAGCTTTCCCCTTTCACCCCTCCACTTT. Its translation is CASSFPLSPLHF.

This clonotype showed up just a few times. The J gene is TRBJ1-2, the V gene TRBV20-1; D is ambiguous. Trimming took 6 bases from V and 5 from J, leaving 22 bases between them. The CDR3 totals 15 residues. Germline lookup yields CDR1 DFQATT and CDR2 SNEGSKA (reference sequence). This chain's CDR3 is CSAIAVGIGKYGYTF. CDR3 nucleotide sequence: TGCAGTGCCATTGCAGTAGGCATCGGGAAGTATGGCTACACCTTC.

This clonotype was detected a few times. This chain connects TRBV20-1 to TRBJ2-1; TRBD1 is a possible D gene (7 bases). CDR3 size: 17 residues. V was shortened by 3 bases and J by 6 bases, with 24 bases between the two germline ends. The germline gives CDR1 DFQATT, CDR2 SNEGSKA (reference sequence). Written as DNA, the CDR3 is TGCAGTGCTAGTTCCGTCCCAGGGGGAGGAAAAGGCAATGAGCAGTTCTTC. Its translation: CSASSVPGGGKGNEQFF.

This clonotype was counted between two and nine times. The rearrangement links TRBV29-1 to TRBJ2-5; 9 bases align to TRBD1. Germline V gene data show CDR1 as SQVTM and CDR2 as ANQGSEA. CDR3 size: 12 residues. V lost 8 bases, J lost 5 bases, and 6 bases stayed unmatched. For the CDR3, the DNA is TGCAGCTACAGGGGGCGCGGGGAGACCCAGTACTTC. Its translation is CSYRGRGETQYF.

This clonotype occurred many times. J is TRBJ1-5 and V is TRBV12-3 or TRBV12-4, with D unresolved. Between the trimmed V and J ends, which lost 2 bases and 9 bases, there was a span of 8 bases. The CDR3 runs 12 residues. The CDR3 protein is CASSLSSGPQHF. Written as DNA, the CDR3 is TGTGCCAGCAGTTTATCTTCGGGGCCCCAGCATTTT.

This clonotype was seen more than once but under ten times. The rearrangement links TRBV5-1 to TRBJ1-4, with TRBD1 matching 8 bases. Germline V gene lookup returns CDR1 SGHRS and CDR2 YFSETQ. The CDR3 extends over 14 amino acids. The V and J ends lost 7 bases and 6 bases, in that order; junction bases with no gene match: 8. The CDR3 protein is CASGTGQDYEKLFF. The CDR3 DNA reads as TGCGCCAGCGGCACGGGACAGGATTATGAAAAACTGTTTTTT.

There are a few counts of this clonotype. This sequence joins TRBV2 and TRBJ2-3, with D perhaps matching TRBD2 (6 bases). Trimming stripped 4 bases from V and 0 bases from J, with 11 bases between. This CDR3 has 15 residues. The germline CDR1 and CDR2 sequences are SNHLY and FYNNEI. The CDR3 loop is CASSGKGLSTDTQYF. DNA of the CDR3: TGTGCCAGCAGTGGGAAGGGACTTAGCACAGATACGCAGTATTTT.

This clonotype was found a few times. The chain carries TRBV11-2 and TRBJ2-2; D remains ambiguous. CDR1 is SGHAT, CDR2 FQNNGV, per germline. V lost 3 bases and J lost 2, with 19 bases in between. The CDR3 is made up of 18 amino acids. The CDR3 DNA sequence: TGTGCCAGCAGCTTCCCGGCCATCAGGACGCCAAACACCGGGGAGCTGTTTTTT. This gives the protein CASSFPAIRTPNTGELFF.

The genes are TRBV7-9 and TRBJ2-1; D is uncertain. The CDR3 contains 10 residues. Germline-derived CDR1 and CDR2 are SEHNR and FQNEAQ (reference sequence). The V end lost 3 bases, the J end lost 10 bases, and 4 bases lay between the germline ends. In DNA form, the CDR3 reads TGTGCCAGCAGCTTTAGAGAGCAGTTCTTC. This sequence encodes CASSFREQFF.

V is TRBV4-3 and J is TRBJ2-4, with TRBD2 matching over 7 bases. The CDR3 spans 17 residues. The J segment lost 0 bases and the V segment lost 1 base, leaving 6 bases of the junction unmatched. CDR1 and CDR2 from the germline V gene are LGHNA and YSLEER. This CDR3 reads CASSQARAGIAKNIQYF. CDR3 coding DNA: TGCGCCAGCAGCCAAGCCAGAGCGGGAATAGCCAAAAACATTCAGTACTTC.

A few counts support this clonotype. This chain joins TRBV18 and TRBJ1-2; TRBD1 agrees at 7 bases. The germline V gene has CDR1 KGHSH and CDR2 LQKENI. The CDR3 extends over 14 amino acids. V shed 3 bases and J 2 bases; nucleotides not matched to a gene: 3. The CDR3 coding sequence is TGTGCCAGCTCACCGGAGGGGGCGAACTATGGCTACACCTTC. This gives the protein CASSPEGANYGYTF.